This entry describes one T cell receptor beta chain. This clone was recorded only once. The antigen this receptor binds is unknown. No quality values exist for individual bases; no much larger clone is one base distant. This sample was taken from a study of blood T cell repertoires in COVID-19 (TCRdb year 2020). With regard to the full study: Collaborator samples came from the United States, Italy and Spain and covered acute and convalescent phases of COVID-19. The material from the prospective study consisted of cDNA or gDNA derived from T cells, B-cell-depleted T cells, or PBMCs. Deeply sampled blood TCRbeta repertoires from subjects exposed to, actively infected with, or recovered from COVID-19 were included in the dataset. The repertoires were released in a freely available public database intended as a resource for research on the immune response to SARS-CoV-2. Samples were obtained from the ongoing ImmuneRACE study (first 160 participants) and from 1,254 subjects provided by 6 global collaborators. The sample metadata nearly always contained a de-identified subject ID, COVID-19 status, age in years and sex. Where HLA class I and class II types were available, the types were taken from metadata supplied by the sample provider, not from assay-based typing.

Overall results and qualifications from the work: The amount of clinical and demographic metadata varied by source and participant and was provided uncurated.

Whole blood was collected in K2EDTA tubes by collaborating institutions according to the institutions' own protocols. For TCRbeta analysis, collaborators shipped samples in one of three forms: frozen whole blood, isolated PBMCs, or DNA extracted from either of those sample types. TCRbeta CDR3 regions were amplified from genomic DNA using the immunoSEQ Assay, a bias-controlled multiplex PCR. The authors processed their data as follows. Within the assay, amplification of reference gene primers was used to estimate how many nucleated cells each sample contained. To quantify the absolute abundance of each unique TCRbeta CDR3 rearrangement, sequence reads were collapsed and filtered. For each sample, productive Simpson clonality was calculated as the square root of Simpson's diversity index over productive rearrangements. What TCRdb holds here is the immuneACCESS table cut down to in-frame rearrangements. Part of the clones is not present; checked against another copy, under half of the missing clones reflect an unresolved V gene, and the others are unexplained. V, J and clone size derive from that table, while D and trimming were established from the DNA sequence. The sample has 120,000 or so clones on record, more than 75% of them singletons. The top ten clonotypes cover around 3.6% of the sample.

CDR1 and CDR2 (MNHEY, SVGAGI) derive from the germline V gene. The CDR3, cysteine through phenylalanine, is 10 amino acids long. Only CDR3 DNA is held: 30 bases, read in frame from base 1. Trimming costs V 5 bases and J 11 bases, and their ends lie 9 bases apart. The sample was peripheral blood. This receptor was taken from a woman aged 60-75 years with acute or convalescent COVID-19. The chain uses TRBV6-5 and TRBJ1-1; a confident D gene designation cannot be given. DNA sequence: TGTGCCAGCAGTCCCCAGGTGGCTTTCTTT. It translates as CASSPQVAFF.